This T cell receptor (beta chain) was obtained from a study of memory CD4+ T cells and cytomegalovirus serostatus. Study as a whole: Of the healthy Belgian adults, 9 or 10 were CMV seropositive and 24 seronegative.

The study's findings and limits: Of roughly 180 reported CMV TCRbeta sequences, around 62 were found in memory CD4+ repertoires.

The assay was immunoSEQ multiplex PCR, and TCRdb's table has in-frame clones only and misses some. The sample yields around 53,000 clones, approximately 80% seen once. Points on this clone: The antigen is unknown.

The sort gate was single viable CD3+CD4+CD8-CD45RO+ cells for memory CD4+ T cells. Serum IgG to CMV pp150, pp28, p38 and p52 defined serostatus. After removal of 1 base from V and 5 bases from J, the junction contained 8 bases not matched to a gene. The germline V gene has CDR1 LGHNA and CDR2 YNFKEQ. This CDR3 comprises 16 residues. This chain links TRBV4-2 with TRBJ2-7; 10 bases agree with TRBD2. Sequenced sample: memory CD4+ T cells from blood. The clonotype comes from an adult in good health and CMV-seronegative. In nucleotides, the CDR3 is TGTGCCAGCAGCCAAGTAGCGGCCACTAGCGGGAACGAGCAGTACTTC. Translated: CASSQVAATSGNEQYF.